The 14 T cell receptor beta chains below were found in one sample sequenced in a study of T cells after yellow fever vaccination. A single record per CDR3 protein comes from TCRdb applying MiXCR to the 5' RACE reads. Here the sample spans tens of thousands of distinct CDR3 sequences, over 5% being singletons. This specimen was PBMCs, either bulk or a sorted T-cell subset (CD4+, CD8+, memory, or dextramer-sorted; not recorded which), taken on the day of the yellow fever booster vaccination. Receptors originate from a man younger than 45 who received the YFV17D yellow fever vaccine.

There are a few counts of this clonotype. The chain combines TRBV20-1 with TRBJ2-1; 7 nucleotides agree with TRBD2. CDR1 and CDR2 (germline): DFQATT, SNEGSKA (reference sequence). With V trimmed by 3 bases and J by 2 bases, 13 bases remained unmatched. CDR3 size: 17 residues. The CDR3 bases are TGCAGTGCTAGGGCTCTCAGAGTGGGAGGGACCTACAATGAGCAGTTCTTC. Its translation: CSARALRVGGTYNEQFF.

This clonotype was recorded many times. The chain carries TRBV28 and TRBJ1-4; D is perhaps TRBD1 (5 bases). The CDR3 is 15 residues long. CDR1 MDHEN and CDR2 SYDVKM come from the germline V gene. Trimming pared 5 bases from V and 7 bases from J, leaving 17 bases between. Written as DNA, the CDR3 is TGTGCCAGCAGTCGGTCCGGGACGTGGAGTGAAAAACTGTTTTTT. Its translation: CASSRSGTWSEKLFF.

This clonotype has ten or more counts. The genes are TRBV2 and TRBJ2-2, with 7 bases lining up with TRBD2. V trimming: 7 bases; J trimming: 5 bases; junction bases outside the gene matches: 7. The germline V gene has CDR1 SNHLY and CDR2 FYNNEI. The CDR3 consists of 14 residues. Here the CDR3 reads CASNGGSRTGELFF. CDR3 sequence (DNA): TGTGCCAGCAATGGCGGGAGTCGTACCGGGGAGCTGTTTTTT.

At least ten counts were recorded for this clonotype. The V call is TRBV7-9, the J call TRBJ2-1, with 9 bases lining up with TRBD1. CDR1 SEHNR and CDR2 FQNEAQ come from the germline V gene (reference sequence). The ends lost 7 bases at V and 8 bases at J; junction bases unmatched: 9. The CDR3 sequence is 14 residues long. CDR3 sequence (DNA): TGTGCCAGCAAACGCACAACAGGGGGCGATGAGCAGTTCTTC. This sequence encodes CASKRTTGGDEQFF.

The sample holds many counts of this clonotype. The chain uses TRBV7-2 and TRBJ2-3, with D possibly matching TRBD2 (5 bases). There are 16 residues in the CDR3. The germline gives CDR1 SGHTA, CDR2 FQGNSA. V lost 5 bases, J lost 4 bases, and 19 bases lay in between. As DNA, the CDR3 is TGTGCCAGCAGCGTACTGGGAGCCGGGGTCGCAGATACGCAGTATTTT. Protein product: CASSVLGAGVADTQYF.

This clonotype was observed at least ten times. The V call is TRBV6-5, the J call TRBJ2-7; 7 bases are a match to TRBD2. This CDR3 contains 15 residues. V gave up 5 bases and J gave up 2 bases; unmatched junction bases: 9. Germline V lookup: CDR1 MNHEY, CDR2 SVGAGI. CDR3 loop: CASSRERGGAYEQYF. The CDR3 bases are TGTGCCAGCAGTCGGGAGCGGGGTGGCGCCTACGAGCAGTACTTC.

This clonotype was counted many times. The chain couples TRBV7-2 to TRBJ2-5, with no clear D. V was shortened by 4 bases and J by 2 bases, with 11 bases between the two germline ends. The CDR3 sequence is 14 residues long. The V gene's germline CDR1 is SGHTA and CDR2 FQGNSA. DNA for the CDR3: TGTGCCAGCAGCTGGGGTGTGACTCAAGAGACCCAGTACTTC. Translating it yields CASSWGVTQETQYF.

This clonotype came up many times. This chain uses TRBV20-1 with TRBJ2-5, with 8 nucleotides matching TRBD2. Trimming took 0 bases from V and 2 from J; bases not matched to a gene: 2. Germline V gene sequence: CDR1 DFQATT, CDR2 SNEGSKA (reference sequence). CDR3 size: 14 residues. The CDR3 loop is CSARDEREQETQYF. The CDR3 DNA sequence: TGCAGTGCTAGAGATGAGCGGGAGCAAGAGACCCAGTACTTC.

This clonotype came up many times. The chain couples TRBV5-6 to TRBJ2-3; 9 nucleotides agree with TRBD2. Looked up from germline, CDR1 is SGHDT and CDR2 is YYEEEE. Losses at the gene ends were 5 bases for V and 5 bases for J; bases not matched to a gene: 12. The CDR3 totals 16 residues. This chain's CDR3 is CASRWTGTSTLDTQYF. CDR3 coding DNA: TGTGCCAGCAGATGGACCGGGACTAGCACTTTAGATACGCAGTATTTT.

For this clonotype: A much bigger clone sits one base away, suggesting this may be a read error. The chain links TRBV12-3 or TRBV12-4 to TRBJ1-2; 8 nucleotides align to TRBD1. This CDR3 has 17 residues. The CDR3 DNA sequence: TGTGCCGGCAGTTTAAGGAACGGGGCAGGGGGCCACTATGGCTACACCTTC. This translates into CAGSLRNGAGGHYGYTF.

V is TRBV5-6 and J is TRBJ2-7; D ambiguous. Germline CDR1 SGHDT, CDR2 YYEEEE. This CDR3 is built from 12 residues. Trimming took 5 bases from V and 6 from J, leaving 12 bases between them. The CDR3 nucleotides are TGTGCCAGCAGAACAACAGTGGGCGAGCAGTACTTC. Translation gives CASRTTVGEQYF.

The CDR3 bases are TGTGCCAGCAGCTCTAAACGGGGCACAGATACGCAGTATTTT. It translates to CASSSKRGTDTQYF. The gene calls are TRBV7-3 and TRBJ2-3; D remains ambiguous. Germline loops: CDR1 SGHTA, CDR2 FQGTGA. Trimming left V 4 bases short and J 1 base short, with 9 bases between. This CDR3 contains 14 residues.

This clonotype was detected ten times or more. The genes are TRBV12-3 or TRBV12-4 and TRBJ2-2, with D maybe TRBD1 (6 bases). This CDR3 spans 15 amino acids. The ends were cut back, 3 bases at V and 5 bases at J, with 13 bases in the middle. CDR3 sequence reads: CASSLMTGGTGELFF. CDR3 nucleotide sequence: TGTGCCAGCAGTTTGATGACAGGTGGGACCGGGGAGCTGTTTTTT.

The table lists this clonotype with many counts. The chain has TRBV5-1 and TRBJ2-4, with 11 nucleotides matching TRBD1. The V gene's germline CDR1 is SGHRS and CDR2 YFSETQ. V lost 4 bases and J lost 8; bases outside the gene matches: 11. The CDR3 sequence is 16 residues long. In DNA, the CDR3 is TGCGCCAGCAGCCCCAGGACAGGGGGCGAAGCACACATTCAGTACTTC. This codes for CASSPRTGGEAHIQYF.